These 23 T cell receptor beta chains share one sample of origin, sequenced in a study of shared clonotypes between healthy human individuals. CD45RO-negative CD8 cells positively selected for CCR7 made up the naive population, which excluded terminally differentiated effector memory CD45RA+ cells. Assay: immunoSEQ multiplex PCR; the TCRdb copy retains only in-frame clones and omits some. Of about 550,000 clones listed, roughly 95% are singletons. Specimen: naive CD8+ T cells sorted from blood. The receptors derive from a woman younger than 45 in good health.

This clone was counted once. This chain uses TRBV5-1 with TRBJ2-6, with 10 bases identical to TRBD2. The V segment lost 1 base and the J segment 1 base; nucleotides outside the gene matches: 14. CDR1 and CDR2 from the germline V gene are SGHRS and YFSETQ. The CDR3 loop spans 21 amino acids. The CDR3 region is CASSLLPSGSRMASGANVLTF. The CDR3 bases are TGCGCCAGCAGCTTGTTGCCTAGCGGGAGTCGGATGGCTTCTGGGGCCAACGTCCTGACTTTC.

The chain employs TRBV14 and TRBJ1-1; D perhaps matches TRBD1 (5 bases). CDR1 and CDR2 (germline): SGHDN, FVKESK. The CDR3 is 15 amino acids. The V end lost 4 bases, the J end lost 5 bases, and 17 bases lay between the germline ends. The CDR3 reads CASSLVGGLGTEAFF. The CDR3 region has the DNA TGTGCCAGCAGCCTCGTCGGGGGGTTGGGAACTGAAGCTTTCTTT.

This clone was recorded a few times. The CDR3 loop is CASSLGTGPYEQYF. The CDR3 DNA reads TGTGCCAGCAGCTTAGGGACAGGGCCCTACGAGCAGTACTTC. This chain uses TRBV11-1 with TRBJ2-7; 8 bases match TRBD1. This CDR3 spans 14 amino acids. CDR1 SGHAT and CDR2 FQDESV come from the germline V gene (reference sequence). The trim removed 1 base at V and 2 bases at J, leaving 1 base unmatched.

The gene calls are TRBV28 and TRBJ2-7, with D perhaps TRBD2 (6 bases). The germline V gene has CDR1 MDHEN and CDR2 SYDVKM. V gave up 6 bases and J gave up 7 bases, with 19 bases separating them. This CDR3 contains 14 residues. CDR3 DNA: TGTGCCAGCAGCTGGGCGGAGGGCCCCCAGGAGCAGTACTTC. Translating gives CASSWAEGPQEQYF.

V usage is TRBV28 and J usage is TRBJ2-5, with D tentatively TRBD2 (7 bases). CDR1 and CDR2 from the germline V gene are MDHEN and SYDVKM. The CDR3 covers 16 residues. V dropped 1 base and J dropped 3 bases, with 15 bases sitting between them. This CDR3 reads CASSLYRGASKETQYF. DNA of the CDR3: TGTGCCAGCAGTTTATATCGGGGGGCAAGTAAAGAGACCCAGTACTTC.

The chain joins TRBV25-1 to TRBJ2-2, with a weak D call TRBD2 (6 bases). The CDR3 is 12 amino acids. Between the trimmed V and J ends, which lost 4 bases and 8 bases, there was a span of 8 bases. Germline CDR1 and CDR2: MGHDK and SYGVNS. CDR3 nucleotide sequence: TGTGCCAGCAGTGGTGGGAGGGGGGAGCTGTTTTTT. This translates into CASSGGRGELFF.

With regard to this clone: Different DNA sequences within this sample yield the same CDR3. The CDR3 nucleotides are TGTGCCAGCAGTTCCAGCTCCTACGAGCAGTACTTC. It yields the protein CASSSSSYEQYF. The V and J genes are TRBV28 and TRBJ2-7, with no clear D. This CDR3 spans 12 amino acids. The V gene's germline CDR1 is MDHEN and CDR2 SYDVKM. Trimming took 4 bases from V and 0 from J, leaving 4 bases between them.

About this clone itself: The identical CDR3 is also encoded by other nucleotide sequences in the sample. This chain links TRBV7-9 with TRBJ2-7, with TRBD2 identical over 10 bases. The V gene's germline CDR1 is SEHNR and CDR2 FQNEAQ (reference sequence). The CDR3 covers 14 residues. V lost 5 bases, J lost 3 bases, and 4 bases stayed unmatched. The CDR3, as DNA: TGTGCCAGCAGCACCGGGACTAGCGTCTACGAGCAGTACTTC. This sequence encodes CASSTGTSVYEQYF. Using reference TRBV7-9 and TRBJ2-7 for the parts outside the CDR3, the full variable domain is DTGVSQNPRHKITKRGQNVTFRCDPISEHNRLYWYRQTLGQGPEFLTYFQNEAQLEKSRLLSDRFSAERPKGSFSTLEIQRTEQGDSAMYLCASSTGTSVYEQYFGPGTRLTVT.

J is TRBJ2-7 and V is TRBV9; D might be TRBD2 (5 bases). This CDR3 comprises 15 residues. Germline CDR1 reads SGDLS; CDR2 reads YYNGEE. Trimming stripped 0 bases from V and 0 bases from J, with 10 bases between. The CDR3 DNA reads TGTGCCAGCAGCGTAGGTGTCGGACTCTCCTACGAGCAGTACTTC. Residues: CASSVGVGLSYEQYF.

This rearrangement joins TRBV28 to TRBJ2-7; the D gene is possibly TRBD2 (5 bases). V lost 7 bases and J 2 bases, leaving 18 bases between the germline ends. The CDR3 covers 15 residues. Germline CDR1 is MDHEN and CDR2 is SYDVKM. The CDR3 loop is CASNPTSATTYEQYF. The CDR3, as DNA: TGTGCCAGCAACCCAACTTCGGCGACTACCTACGAGCAGTACTTC.

The chain combines TRBV13 with TRBJ2-1, with 10 positions matching TRBD2. The V and J ends lost 4 bases and 8 bases, in that order; junction bases with no gene match: 8. CDR3 length: 15 residues. From germline, CDR1 is PRHDT and CDR2 FYEKMQ (reference sequence). The CDR3 nucleotides are TGTGCCAGCAGCTCTTGGACTAGCGGAGGCGATGAGCAGTTCTTC. Protein: CASSSWTSGGDEQFF.

As DNA, the CDR3 is TGTGCCAGCGGCAGGAACACCATATATTTT. Protein sequence: CASGRNTIYF. This rearrangement joins TRBV2 to TRBJ1-3, with D unresolved. The CDR3 loop spans 10 amino acids. Germline lookup yields CDR1 SNHLY and CDR2 FYNNEI. Trimming removed 8 bases from V and 7 bases from J, with 6 bases in between.

This clone was recorded only once. J is TRBJ2-7 and V is TRBV28, with D possibly TRBD2 on 6 matching bases. This CDR3 is built from 16 residues. Trimming took 3 bases from V and 1 from J, leaving 16 bases between them. Germline V gives CDR1 MDHEN, CDR2 SYDVKM. CDR3 amino acids: CASSFPLRDSSYEQYF. The DNA of the CDR3 is TGTGCCAGCAGTTTTCCTCTCCGGGACTCGTCCTACGAGCAGTACTTC.

This rearrangement joins TRBV27 to TRBJ2-1; unclear D gene. The germline V gene encodes CDR1 MNHEY and CDR2 SMNVEV (reference sequence). This CDR3 contains 15 residues. V was trimmed by 5 bases and J by 0 bases, leaving 11 bases between them. CDR3 loop: CASSLIYSSYNEQFF. CDR3 sequence (DNA): TGTGCCAGCAGTCTCATTTACAGCTCCTACAATGAGCAGTTCTTC.

V gene TRBV10-2 combines with J gene TRBJ1-2; no definite D call. The length of the CDR3 is 13 residues. V lost 3 bases and J lost 5, with 10 bases in between. The germline V gene has CDR1 WSHSY and CDR2 SAAADI. CDR3 nucleotides: TGCGCCAGCAGTGACGGCCCAAATTATGGCTACACCTTC. Protein: CASSDGPNYGYTF.

This clone is a singleton in its sample. The chain couples TRBV2 to TRBJ2-5; 9 nucleotides line up with TRBD1. Germline V CDR1 and CDR2: SNHLY, FYNNEI. The trim removed 4 bases at V and 1 base at J, leaving 7 bases unmatched. The CDR3 runs 16 residues. The CDR3 sequence is CASSVGGQGLQETQYF. As DNA, the CDR3 is TGTGCCAGCAGTGTTGGGGGACAGGGCCTCCAAGAGACCCAGTACTTC.

The V and J genes are TRBV6-5 and TRBJ2-3, with D possibly being TRBD1 or TRBD2 (5 bases each). V lost 5 bases to trimming and J lost 0 bases, with 9 bases between them. Germline V gene data show CDR1 as MNHEY and CDR2 as SVGAGI. The CDR3 sequence is 14 residues long. As DNA, the CDR3 is TGTGCCAGCAGTCACGGGACCAGCACAGATACGCAGTATTTT. It yields the protein CASSHGTSTDTQYF.

The CDR3 DNA reads as TGTGCCAGCAGCCAGATAGGACTAGCGGGAGTTGTCAGCGGGGAGCTGTTTTTT. Protein sequence: CASSQIGLAGVVSGELFF. The chain uses TRBV13 and TRBJ2-2, with 13 bases aligning to TRBD2. Germline lookup yields CDR1 PRHDT and CDR2 FYEKMQ (reference sequence). V lost 5 bases, J lost 7 bases, and 13 bases stayed unmatched. The CDR3 sequence is 18 residues long. The full variable domain, rest sourced from reference TRBV13 and TRBJ2-2, is AAGVIQSPRHLIKEKRETATLKCYPIPRHDTVYWYQQGPGQDPQFLISFYEKMQSDKGSIPDRFSAQQFSDYHSELNMSSLELGDSALYFCASSQIGLAGVVSGELFFGEGSRLTVL.

J is TRBJ1-5 and V is TRBV13; D might be TRBD1 (6 bases). Germline V gene data show CDR1 as PRHDT and CDR2 as FYEKMQ (reference sequence). V was pared by 5 bases and J by 9 bases, with 23 bases between. This CDR3 spans 16 amino acids. DNA of the CDR3: TGTGCCAGCAGCACCCGGGCGGGGGGCACGGGGCGGCCCCAGCATTTT. This codes for CASSTRAGGTGRPQHF.

The genes are TRBV19 and TRBJ1-1, with 9 bases that match TRBD1. V lost 3 bases, J lost 3 bases, and 8 bases stayed unmatched. The germline V gene has CDR1 LNHDA and CDR2 SQIVND (reference sequence). CDR3 length: 16 residues. In nucleotides, the CDR3 is TGTGCCAGTAGTATGAAGGGACAGGGATGGGACACTGAAGCTTTCTTT. Translated, it gives CASSMKGQGWDTEAFF.

This clone was seen just once. This rearrangement joins TRBV5-6 to TRBJ2-5; either TRBD1 or TRBD2 may supply D (5 bases each). This CDR3 contains 13 residues. Trimming left V 4 bases short and J 3 bases short, with 10 bases between. Germline V gives CDR1 SGHDT, CDR2 YYEEEE. The DNA of the CDR3 is TGTGCCAGCAGCCTACTAGGGGAAGAGACCCAGTACTTC. This sequence encodes CASSLLGEETQYF. Variable domain in full (rest from reference TRBV5-6 and TRBJ2-5): DAGVTQSPTHLIKTRGQQVTLRCSPKSGHDTVSWYQQALGQGPQFIFQYYEEEERQRGNFPDRFSGHQFPNYSSELNVNALLLGDSALYLCASSLLGEETQYFGPGTRLLVL.

This sequence joins TRBV14 and TRBJ2-1; D remains ambiguous. CDR1 SGHDN and CDR2 FVKESK come from the germline V gene. Trimming removed 0 bases from V and 4 bases from J, with 19 bases in between. The CDR3 has 18 amino acids. CDR3 amino acids: CASSQDPPLRTYYNEQFF. CDR3 DNA sequence: TGTGCCAGCAGCCAAGATCCCCCCTTGCGAACGTATTACAATGAGCAGTTCTTC.

The chain combines TRBV27 with TRBJ2-2; D is unclear. Germline CDR1 MNHEY, CDR2 SMNVEV (reference sequence). The length of the CDR3 is 14 residues. Trimming removed 7 bases from V and 3 bases from J, with 12 bases in between. The CDR3 nucleotides are TGTGCCAGCACCCATTTAAGGGACACCGGGGAGCTGTTTTTT. Translation: CASTHLRDTGELFF.